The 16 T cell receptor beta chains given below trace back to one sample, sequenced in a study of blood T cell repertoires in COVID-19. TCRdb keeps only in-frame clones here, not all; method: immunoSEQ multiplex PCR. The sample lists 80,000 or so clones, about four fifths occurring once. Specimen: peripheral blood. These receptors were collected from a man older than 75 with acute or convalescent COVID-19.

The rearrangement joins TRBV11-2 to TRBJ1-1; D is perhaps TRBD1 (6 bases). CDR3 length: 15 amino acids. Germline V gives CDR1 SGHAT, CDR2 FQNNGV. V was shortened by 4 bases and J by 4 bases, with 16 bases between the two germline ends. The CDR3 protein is CASSSTRRGGTEAFF. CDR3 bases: TGTGCCAGCAGCTCTACTCGGAGAGGGGGCACTGAAGCTTTCTTT. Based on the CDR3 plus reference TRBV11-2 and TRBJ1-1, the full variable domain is EAGVAQSPRYKIIEKRQSVAFWCNPISGHATLYWYQQILGQGPKLLIQFQNNGVVDDSQLPKDRFSAERLKGVDSTLKIQPAKLEDSAVYLCASSSTRRGGTEAFFGQGTRLTVV.

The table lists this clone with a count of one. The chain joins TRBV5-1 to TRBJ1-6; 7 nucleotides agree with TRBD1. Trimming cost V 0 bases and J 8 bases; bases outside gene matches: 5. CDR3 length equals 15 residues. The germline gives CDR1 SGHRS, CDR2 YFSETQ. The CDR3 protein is CASSLVLGGYSPLHF. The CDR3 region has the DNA TGCGCCAGCAGCTTGGTGTTAGGGGGCTATTCACCCCTCCACTTT.

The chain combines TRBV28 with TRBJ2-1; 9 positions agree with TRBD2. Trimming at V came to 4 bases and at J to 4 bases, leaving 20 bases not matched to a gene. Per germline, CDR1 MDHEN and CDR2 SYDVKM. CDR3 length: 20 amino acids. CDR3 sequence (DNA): TGTGCCAGCAGTTCCAGGACATGGACAACTATAGCGGGAGTTTACAATGAGCAGTTCTTC. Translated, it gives CASSSRTWTTIAGVYNEQFF.

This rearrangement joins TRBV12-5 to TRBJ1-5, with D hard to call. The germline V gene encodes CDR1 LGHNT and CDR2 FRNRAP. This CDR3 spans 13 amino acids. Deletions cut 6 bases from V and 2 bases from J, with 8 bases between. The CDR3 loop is CASGNRGNQPQHF. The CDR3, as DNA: TGTGCTAGTGGGAACAGAGGCAATCAGCCCCAGCATTTT.

The CDR3 here is CASSPGTGWGYTF. The CDR3 bases are TGCGCCAGCAGCCCCGGGACAGGGTGGGGCTACACCTTC. The chain combines TRBV4-1 with TRBJ1-2; TRBD1 matches 9 bases. This CDR3 contains 13 residues. J was trimmed by 8 bases and V by 4 bases; bases with no gene match: 5. Germline V gene lookup returns CDR1 MGHRA and CDR2 YSYEKL.

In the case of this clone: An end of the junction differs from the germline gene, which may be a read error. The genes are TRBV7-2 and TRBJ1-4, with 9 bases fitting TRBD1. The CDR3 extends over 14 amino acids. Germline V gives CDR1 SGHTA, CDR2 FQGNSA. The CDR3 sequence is CASSLDRGDEKLFF. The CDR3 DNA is TGTGCCAGCAGTTTAGACAGGGGGGATGAAAAACTGTTTTTT. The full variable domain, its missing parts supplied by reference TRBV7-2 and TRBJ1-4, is GAGVSQSPSNKVTEKGKDVELRCDPISGHTALYWYRQSLGQGLEFLIYFQGNSAPDKSGLPSDRFSAERTGGSVSTLTIQRTQQEDSAVYLCASSLDRGDEKLFFGSGTQLSVL.

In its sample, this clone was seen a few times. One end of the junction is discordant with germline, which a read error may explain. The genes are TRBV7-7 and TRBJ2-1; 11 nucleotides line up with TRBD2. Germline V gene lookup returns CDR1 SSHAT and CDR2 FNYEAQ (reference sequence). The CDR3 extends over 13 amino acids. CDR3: CASSPSGRTEQFF. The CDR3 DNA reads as TGTGCTAGCAGCCCTAGCGGGAGGACTGAGCAGTTCTTC.

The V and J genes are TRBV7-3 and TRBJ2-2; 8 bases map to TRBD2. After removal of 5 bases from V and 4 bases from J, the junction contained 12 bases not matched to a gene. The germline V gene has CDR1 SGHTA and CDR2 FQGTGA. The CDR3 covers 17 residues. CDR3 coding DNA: TGTGCCAGCAGCCTCTATGACAGCGGGAGCACCACCGGGGAGCTGTTTTTT. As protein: CASSLYDSGSTTGELFF.

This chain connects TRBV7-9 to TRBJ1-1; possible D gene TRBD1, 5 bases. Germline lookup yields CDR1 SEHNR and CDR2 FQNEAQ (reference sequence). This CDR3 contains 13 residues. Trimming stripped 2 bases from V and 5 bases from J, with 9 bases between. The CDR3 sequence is CASSLYRGTEAFF. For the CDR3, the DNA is TGTGCCAGCAGCTTATATCGGGGGACTGAAGCTTTCTTT.

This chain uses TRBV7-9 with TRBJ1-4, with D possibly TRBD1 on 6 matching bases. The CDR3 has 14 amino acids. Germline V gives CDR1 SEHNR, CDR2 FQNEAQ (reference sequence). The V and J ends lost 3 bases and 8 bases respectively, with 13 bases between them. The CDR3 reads CASSFGVQGEKLFF. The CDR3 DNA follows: TGTGCCAGCAGCTTTGGGGTTCAGGGGGAAAAACTGTTTTTT. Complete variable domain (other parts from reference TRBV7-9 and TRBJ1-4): DTGVSQNPRHKITKRGQNVTFRCDPISEHNRLYWYRQTLGQGPEFLTYFQNEAQLEKSRLLSDRFSAERPKGSFSTLEIQRTEQGDSAMYLCASSFGVQGEKLFFGSGTQLSVL.

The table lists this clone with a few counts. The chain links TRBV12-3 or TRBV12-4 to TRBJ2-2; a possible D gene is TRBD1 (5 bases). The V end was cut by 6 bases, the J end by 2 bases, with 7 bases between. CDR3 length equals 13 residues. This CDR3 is CASSQGNTGELFF. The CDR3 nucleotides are TGTGCCAGCAGCCAGGGTAACACCGGGGAGCTGTTTTTT.

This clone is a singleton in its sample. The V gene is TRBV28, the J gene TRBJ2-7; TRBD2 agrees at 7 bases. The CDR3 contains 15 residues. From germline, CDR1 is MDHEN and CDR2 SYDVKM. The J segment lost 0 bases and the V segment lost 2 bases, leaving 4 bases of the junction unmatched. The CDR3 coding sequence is TGTGCCAGCAGTTTACGTACTAGCGTCTCCTACGAGCAGTACTTC. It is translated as CASSLRTSVSYEQYF.

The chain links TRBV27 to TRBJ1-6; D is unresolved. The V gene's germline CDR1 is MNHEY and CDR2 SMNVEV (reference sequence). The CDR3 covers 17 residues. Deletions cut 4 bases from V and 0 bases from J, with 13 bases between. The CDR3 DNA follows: TGTGCCAGCAGTTCAAGACATCTAAGCTCCTATAATTCACCCCTCCACTTT. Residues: CASSSRHLSSYNSPLHF.

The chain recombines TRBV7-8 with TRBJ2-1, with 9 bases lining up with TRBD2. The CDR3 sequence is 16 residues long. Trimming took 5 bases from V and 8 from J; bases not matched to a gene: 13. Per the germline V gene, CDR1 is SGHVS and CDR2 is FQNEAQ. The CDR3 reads CASSEGGGRGLDEQFF. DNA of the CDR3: TGTGCCAGCAGCGAAGGGGGCGGGAGGGGCCTCGATGAGCAGTTCTTC.

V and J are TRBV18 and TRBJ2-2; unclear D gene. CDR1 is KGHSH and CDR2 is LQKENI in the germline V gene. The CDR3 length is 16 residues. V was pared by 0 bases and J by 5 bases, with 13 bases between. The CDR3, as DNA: TGTGCCAGCTCACCACCGTCCGCGGAACTAACCGGGGAGCTGTTTTTT. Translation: CASSPPSAELTGELFF.

The CDR3 here is CATSRDRVAGSETQYF. The CDR3 nucleotides read TGTGCCACCAGCAGAGATCGAGTAGCGGGATCGGAGACCCAGTACTTC. The gene calls are TRBV15 and TRBJ2-5; TRBD2 agrees at 8 bases. Germline loops: CDR1 LNHNV, CDR2 YYDKDF (reference sequence). The V segment lost 0 bases and the J segment 5 bases; nucleotides outside the gene matches: 8. This CDR3 is 16 amino acids long. The full variable domain, with the rest looked up from reference TRBV15 and TRBJ2-5, is DAMVIQNPRYQVTQFGKPVTLSCSQTLNHNVMYWYQQKSSQAPKLLFHYYDKDFNNEADTPDNFQSRRPNTSFCFLDIRSPGLGDTAMYLCATSRDRVAGSETQYFGPGTRLLVL.